Listed below are T cell receptor beta chains from one sample, sequenced in a study of regulatory T cells in long-lasting Graves disease. TCRdb fed the multiplex PCR reads into MiXCR, producing one record per CDR3 protein. The sample comprises a few hundred thousand distinct CDR3 sequences, approximately 20% of which are singletons, and 12% to 15% rests with the top ten. The sample was also linked to a second study, of T cells in Graves' hyperthyroidism and ophthalmopathy.

Source: peripheral blood mononuclear cells (PBMCs), taken at new diagnosis, from a patient treated with antithyroid drugs. The receptors shown here come from a woman aged 25-40 years with Graves disease. Each CDR3 is given with its conserved first and last residue. The D gene is left open where the match is weak. Size is omitted from some rows. Given values are once, few, many or a class for expanded clones.

TRBV6-2/TRBV6-3	16	TRBJ1-3	many	-	CASSYGSRGSGNTIYF	TGTGCCAGCAGTTACGGGTCCAGGGGCTCTGGAAACACCATATATTTT
TRBV9	16	TRBJ2-7	many	TRBD2	CASSVGGGDYSYEQYF	TGTGCCAGCAGCGTAGGAGGCGGGGACTACTCCTACGAGCAGTACTTC
TRBV2	14	TRBJ2-1	-	-	CASSEVGAGGLEFF	TGTGCCAGCAGTGAAGTGGGGGCAGGGGGGTTGGAGTTCTTC
TRBV2	14	TRBJ1-1	many	TRBD1	CASSGSGGLMRAFF	TGTGCCAGTTCGGGGTCAGGGGGCCTCATGAGGGCTTTCTTT
TRBV2	13	TRBJ1-2	many	-	CASSFETPSGYTF	TGTGCCAGCAGCTTCGAGACCCCCTCCGGCTACACCTTC
TRBV6-1	14	TRBJ2-3	-	-	CASSDASGTDTQYF	TGTGCCAGCAGCGACGCTAGCGGCACAGATACGCAGTATTTT
TRBV10-3	16	TRBJ2-3	many	-	CAISEDTYRGMDTQYF	TGTGCCATCAGTGAGGACACTTACCGGGGGATGGATACGCAGTATTTT
TRBV5-6	14	TRBJ1-2	few	-	CASSLWDLGDGYTF	TGTGCCAGCAGCCTCTGGGACCTTGGAGATGGCTACACCTTC
TRBV19	13	TRBJ1-6	-	TRBD1	CASSRQGRPPLHF	TGTGCCAGTAGTAGACAGGGAAGGCCACCCCTCCACTTT
TRBV6-1	16	TRBJ2-7	many	-	CASSETLGTASYEQYF	TGTGCCAGCAGTGAAACCCTCGGGACGGCATCCTACGAGCAGTACTTC
TRBV12-5	16	TRBJ1-2	many	TRBD1	CASGSPWTGGVYGYTF	TGTGCTAGTGGTTCCCCGTGGACAGGGGGAGTGTATGGCTACACCTTC
TRBV20-1	12	TRBJ2-5	many	-	CSATRSGETQYF	TGCAGTGCCACTCGGTCCGGGGAGACCCAGTACTTC
TRBV29-1	15	TRBJ2-7	many	-	CSVGRRVRALYEQYF	TGCAGCGTCGGGAGAAGGGTCCGAGCTCTCTACGAGCAGTACTTC
TRBV5-1	15	TRBJ2-5	many	-	CASSSIGGAGETQYF	TGCGCCAGCAGCTCCATTGGGGGCGCGGGGGAGACCCAGTACTTC
TRBV7-9	16	TRBJ2-1	-	TRBD2	CASSSTAGASHNEQFF	TGTGCCAGCAGCTCAACGGCGGGAGCTTCCCACAATGAGCAGTTCTTC
TRBV4-1	15	TRBJ2-3	many	-	CASSRNGIPTDTQYF	TGCGCCAGCAGCCGGAATGGCATCCCCACAGATACGCAGTATTTT
TRBV13	16	TRBJ2-7	many	TRBD1	CASSRAGTGRSYEQYF	TGTGCCAGCAGCCGGGCCGGGACAGGGCGGTCCTACGAGCAGTACTTC
TRBV6-1	16	TRBJ1-5	few	-	CASSEAEAAWSQPQHF	TGTGCCAGCAGTGAAGCTGAGGCAGCGTGGAGTCAGCCCCAGCATTTT
TRBV20-1	18	TRBJ1-5	many	-	CSARVQKPTGGRNQPQHF	TGCAGTGCTAGAGTCCAAAAACCGACAGGAGGCAGAAATCAGCCCCAGCATTTT
TRBV7-9	14	TRBJ2-5	many	TRBD2	CASSVTSGAGTQYF	TGTGCCAGCAGCGTCACTAGCGGGGCGGGGACCCAGTACTTC
TRBV7-6	17	TRBJ2-1	many	-	CASSLMGGTGAYNEQFF	TGTGCCAGCAGCTTAATGGGCGGGACCGGGGCCTACAATGAGCAGTTCTTC
TRBV12-3/TRBV12-4	13	TRBJ2-5	many	-	CASSFRQQETQYF	TGTGCCAGCAGTTTTCGACAGCAAGAGACCCAGTACTTC
TRBV11-2	14	TRBJ2-7	-	-	CASTKGLQTYEQYF	TGTGCCAGCACAAAGGGGCTACAAACCTACGAGCAGTACTTC
TRBV5-1	12	TRBJ1-1	many	-	CASTLRTGEAFF	TGCGCCAGCACCTTGCGCACTGGGGAAGCTTTCTTT
TRBV6-5	13	TRBJ1-1	many	-	CASSSRGGTEAFF	TGTGCCAGCAGCTCTCGGGGGGGCACTGAAGCTTTCTTT
TRBV3-1	16	TRBJ2-2	-	TRBD2	CASSLTSVGNTGELFF	TGTGCCAGCAGCCTAACTAGCGTGGGCAACACCGGGGAGCTGTTTTTT
TRBV29-1	15	TRBJ2-1	-	-	CSLLGAESSYNEQFF	TGCAGTCTATTGGGAGCGGAGAGCTCCTACAATGAGCAGTTCTTC
TRBV7-6	13	TRBJ1-1	many	-	CASSSGRDGGAFF	TGTGCCAGCAGCTCCGGACGGGACGGCGGAGCTTTCTTT
TRBV7-8	20	TRBJ2-1	many	TRBD2	CASTTPRGAGGITSYNEQFF	TGTGCCAGCACCACTCCGCGGGGTGCGGGGGGGATCACCTCCTACAATGAGCAGTTCTTC
TRBV7-8	14	TRBJ2-1	many	-	CASSGNGRENEQFF	TGTGCCAGCAGCGGCAACGGACGGGAAAATGAGCAGTTCTTC
TRBV20-1	14	TRBJ2-3	many	TRBD2	CSASERGPADTQYF	TGCAGTGCTAGCGAGCGGGGCCCCGCGGATACGCAGTATTTT
TRBV7-3	17	TRBJ1-2	many	-	CASSPPSFGGSPRGYTF	TGTGCCAGCAGCCCACCCTCTTTTGGAGGGTCCCCGCGTGGCTACACCTTC
TRBV7-9	14	TRBJ1-1	many	-	CASSYEGRSTEAFF	TGTGCCAGCAGCTATGAGGGTAGAAGCACTGAAGCTTTCTTT
TRBV3-1	16	TRBJ1-5	many	-	CASSQAPGHINQPQHF	TGTGCCAGCAGCCAAGCACCGGGACACATCAATCAGCCCCAGCATTTT
TRBV16	17	TRBJ1-4	many	TRBD1	CASSQSRDRATNEKLFF	TGTGCCAGCAGCCAATCGCGGGACAGGGCAACTAATGAAAAACTGTTTTTT
TRBV2	16	TRBJ1-4	-	-	CASSYSGGRAGEKLFF	TGTGCCAGCAGTTACTCGGGGGGCCGGGCGGGAGAAAAACTGTTTTTT
TRBV20-1	12	TRBJ1-1	many	-	CSAKLVPFEAFF	TGCAGTGCTAAGTTGGTCCCCTTTGAAGCTTTCTTT